This passage covers 13 T cell receptor beta chains from one sample sequenced in a study of shared clonotypes between healthy human individuals. Produced via immunoSEQ multiplex PCR; TCRdb's table is partial and in-frame only. Here the sample spans hundreds of thousands of clones, about 96% being singletons. Material: naive CD4+ T cells sorted from blood. Subset described: CD45RA+ positively selected. These receptors all come from a woman between 25 and 40 years old in good health.

The gene calls are TRBV12-1 and TRBJ1-5; no DNA check was done on the table's D call, TRBD1. TRBV12-1 is described as a pseudogene. The CDR3 is made up of 13 amino acids. The CDR3 is CATTRQGDQPQHF. Here the CDR3 DNA reads TGTGCCACTACGAGACAGGGCGATCAGCCCCAGCATTTT.

The gene calls are TRBV5-4 and TRBJ1-4; TRBD1 is a possible D gene (5 bases). The CDR3 is 16 residues long. Germline V gives CDR1 SGHNT, CDR2 YYREEE (reference sequence). Deletions cut 3 bases from V and 3 bases from J, with 15 bases between. CDR3 nucleotides: TGTGCCAGCAGCTACTCCGGGTGGGGCTCTAATGAAAAACTGTTTTTT. Translation gives CASSYSGWGSNEKLFF.

The chain has TRBV27 and TRBJ2-2; D is perhaps TRBD1 (7 bases). Per germline, CDR1 MNHEY and CDR2 SMNVEV (reference sequence). Trimming cost V 5 bases and J 5 bases, with 12 bases left between them. The CDR3 totals 14 residues. CDR3: CASSRGRETGELFF. The CDR3 nucleotides read TGTGCCAGCAGTAGGGGGCGGGAAACCGGGGAGCTGTTTTTT.

The rearrangement joins TRBV14 to TRBJ2-7; 8 bases are a match to TRBD1. From germline, CDR1 is SGHDN and CDR2 FVKESK. This CDR3 region has 14 residues. V lost 5 bases and J lost 0; bases outside the gene matches: 3. The CDR3 sequence: CASSNTGGSYEQYF. In DNA, the CDR3 is TGTGCCAGCAGCAATACAGGGGGCTCCTACGAGCAGTACTTC.

The genes are TRBV6-6 and TRBJ2-7; no clear D gene. Per the germline V gene, CDR1 is MNHNY and CDR2 is SVGAGI (reference sequence). The CDR3 runs to 14 residues. The V gene lost 0 bases and the J gene lost 3 bases, with 9 bases spanning the gap. CDR3 bases: TGTGCCAGCAGTTACTCCCCAGGTGGCTACGAGCAGTACTTC. This encodes CASSYSPGGYEQYF.

The chain links TRBV5-4 to TRBJ1-2, with 8 bases matching TRBD1. The CDR3 contains 14 residues. CDR1 SGHNT and CDR2 YYREEE come from the germline V gene (reference sequence). With V trimmed by 2 bases and J by 8 bases, 8 bases remained unmatched. CDR3 loop: CASSFAGGRRGYTF. CDR3 in DNA: TGTGCCAGCAGCTTCGCAGGGGGCCGTAGGGGCTACACCTTC.

In this sample, this clone turned up once. The chain joins TRBV28 to TRBJ2-5, with no clear D. The CDR3 has 13 residues. Germline-derived CDR1 and CDR2 are MDHEN and SYDVKM. V was shortened by 3 bases and J by 4 bases, with 9 bases between the two germline ends. CDR3 nucleotides: TGTGCCAGCAGTTTGGTGGAGACAGAGACCCAGTACTTC. Translation gives CASSLVETETQYF.

V and J are TRBV6-5 and TRBJ1-1; D remains ambiguous. Germline V gives CDR1 MNHEY, CDR2 SVGAGI. There are 13 residues in the CDR3. The V gene lost 2 bases and the J gene lost 4 bases, with 8 bases spanning the gap. The CDR3 protein is CASSYGAATEAFF. In DNA form, the CDR3 reads TGTGCCAGCAGTTACGGTGCGGCCACTGAAGCTTTCTTT.

This chain uses TRBV2 with TRBJ2-7; D may be TRBD2 (5 bases). The CDR3 totals 17 residues. Trimming took 6 bases from V and 4 from J, leaving 25 bases between them. Germline assignment: CDR1 SNHLY and CDR2 FYNNEI. CDR3 loop: CASSGEILRTPSYEQYF. The CDR3 coding sequence is TGTGCCAGCAGCGGGGAGATTTTGAGGACGCCTTCGTACGAGCAGTACTTC.

The genes are TRBV5-4 and TRBJ2-3; 8 bases line up with TRBD2. Looked up from germline, CDR1 is SGHNT and CDR2 is YYREEE (reference sequence). The CDR3 totals 15 residues. V gave up 1 base and J gave up 2 bases; unmatched junction bases: 3. The CDR3, as DNA: TGTGCCAGCAGCTTGACTAGCGGTGTCACAGATACGCAGTATTTT. Its translation is CASSLTSGVTDTQYF.

CDR3 loop: CASSQEVARGELFF. CDR3 bases: TGTGCCAGCAGCCAAGAGGTGGCACGCGGGGAGCTGTTTTTT. The chain couples TRBV14 to TRBJ2-2, with D unresolved. Trimming took off 0 bases at V and 7 bases at J, with 9 bases between the two ends. This CDR3 region has 14 residues. Germline CDR1 reads SGHDN; CDR2 reads FVKESK.

J is TRBJ2-3 and V is TRBV7-7, with D perhaps matching TRBD1 (5 bases). With 4 bases removed from V and 5 bases from J, the gap between germline ends came to 13 bases. This CDR3 is 14 amino acids long. The germline V gene encodes CDR1 SSHAT and CDR2 FNYEAQ (reference sequence). CDR3 bases: TGTGCCAGCAGCTCCTATCCCACAGGAGATACGCAGTATTTT. It translates to CASSSYPTGDTQYF.

V is TRBV27 and J is TRBJ2-5; TRBD2 aligns across 10 bases. The V gene end was trimmed by 7 bases and the J gene end by 4 bases; junction bases not matched to a gene: 18. Germline-derived CDR1 and CDR2 are MNHEY and SMNVEV (reference sequence). The CDR3 totals 18 residues. CDR3 nucleotides: TGTGCCAGCACCCCGAGGCCTAGCGGGAGTGGGGGAGGAGAGACCCAGTACTTC. Its protein product is CASTPRPSGSGGGETQYF.